The 25 T cell receptor beta chains in this list originate from one sample, sequenced in a study of blood T cells in healthy people across ages. A J-beta primer mix and a sample-barcoded 5' primer were used in a second PCR of roughly 6 to 11 cycles. TCRdb re-derived calls from the 5' RACE reads in MiXCR, one entry per CDR3 protein. The sample carries over 600,000 distinct CDR3 sequences, around 50% recorded once. Sequencing used blood. The source of these receptors is a man older than 75 in good health.

This clonotype was counted only a few times. This chain connects TRBV27 to TRBJ2-5, with D unclear. V was pared by 0 bases and J by 11 bases, with 16 bases between. CDR1 and CDR2 (germline): MNHEY, SMNVEV (reference sequence). This CDR3 region has 14 residues. CDR3 DNA sequence: TGTGCCAGCAGTTTATCTCCCGTCGCGAGTGAGCAGTACTTC. It yields the protein CASSLSPVASEQYF.

V and J are TRBV29-1 and TRBJ2-3, with 10 bases aligning to TRBD2. Germline V lookup: CDR1 SQVTM, CDR2 ANQGSEA. The CDR3 sequence is 16 residues long. Germline trimming cut 6 bases from V and 4 bases from J; bases unmatched to any gene: 13. The CDR3 loop is CSVLNWLAGEADTQYF. As DNA, the CDR3 is TGCAGCGTCCTTAATTGGCTAGCGGGAGAGGCAGATACGCAGTATTTT.

The V call is TRBV10-3, the J call TRBJ2-7; the D is unclear. The end of the DNA aligns better with TRBJ2-5, so the J call may be wrong. The CDR3 totals 13 residues. CDR1 and CDR2 from the germline V gene are ENHRY and SYGVKD. The CDR3 loop is CAISVEGFETQYF. CDR3 DNA: TGTGCCATCAGTGTTGAAGGGTTTGAGACCCAGTACTTC.

This clonotype occurred a few times. This sequence joins TRBV20-1 and TRBJ2-3, with D tentatively TRBD2 (5 bases). This CDR3 is 16 amino acids long. The V end lost 2 bases, the J end lost 4 bases, and 19 bases lay between the germline ends. Germline V gives CDR1 DFQATT, CDR2 SNEGSKA (reference sequence). CDR3 DNA sequence: TGCAGTGCTAGACCCCGCCGGGGTCCACGTCCAGATACGCAGTATTTT. Encoded protein: CSARPRRGPRPDTQYF.

The genes are TRBV2 and TRBJ2-5; tentatively, D is TRBD1 or TRBD2 (6 bases each). The CDR3 spans 14 residues. Germline V gives CDR1 SNHLY, CDR2 FYNNEI. The V end lost 2 bases, the J end lost 5 bases, and 12 bases lay between the germline ends. The CDR3 protein is CASSETGARETQYF. The CDR3 DNA sequence: TGTGCCAGCAGTGAAACGGGGGCGCGGGAGACCCAGTACTTC.

This clonotype has only one observation. V and J are TRBV5-1 and TRBJ2-4; D is unclear. The length of the CDR3 is 14 residues. Trimming left V 4 bases short and J 0 bases short, with 8 bases between. Germline-derived CDR1 and CDR2 are SGHRS and YFSETQ. The CDR3 region is CASSGSLAKNIQYF. The CDR3 nucleotides read TGCGCCAGCAGCGGGTCCCTAGCCAAAAACATTCAGTACTTC.

With respect to this clonotype: With a much larger clone just one base away, this may be a read error. No conserved phenylalanine or tryptophan ends this CDR3, so it is likely a read error. The rearrangement uses TRBV29-1 and TRBJ2-1; 9 nucleotides line up with TRBD2. The end of the DNA fits TRBJ2-7 better, so the J call may be wrong. This CDR3 spans 14 amino acids. CDR1 and CDR2 from the germline V gene are SQVTM and ANQGSEA. The CDR3 DNA sequence: TGCAGCGTTGGCGTCGGTAGCGGGAGTTTCGAGCAGTACTGC. This gives the protein CSVGVGSGSFEQYC.

The chain uses TRBV29-1 and TRBJ2-3, with D maybe TRBD1 (5 bases). Trimming left V 3 bases short and J 2 bases short, with 12 bases between. The CDR3 runs 14 residues. The germline V gene encodes CDR1 SQVTM and CDR2 ANQGSEA. CDR3 coding DNA: TGCAGCGTTGACGACAGAACACCCACAGATACGCAGTATTTT. It codes for CSVDDRTPTDTQYF.

With regard to this clonotype: The germline gene is not matched at one end of the junction; a read error may be the cause. The chain is built from TRBV6-4 and TRBJ2-1, with D tentatively TRBD2 (5 bases). CDR3 length: 15 amino acids. Germline V gives CDR1 MRHNA, CDR2 SNTAGT. The CDR3 is CASSDGHGDYSEQFF. The CDR3 DNA reads as TGTGCCAGCAGTGACGGCCATGGCGACTACAGTGAGCAGTTCTTC.

Note on this clonotype: This sequence may be a read error, since a much larger clone differs from it by one base. The V call is TRBV12-3 or TRBV12-4, the J call TRBJ2-1; 8 nucleotides match TRBD2. CDR3 length: 14 residues. CDR3 coding DNA: TGTGCCAGCAGGTTAGGACTAGCAGTCTATGAGCAGTTCTTC. It codes for CASRLGLAVYEQFF.

This clonotype was picked up a small number of times. V is TRBV10-3 and J is TRBJ2-7; no definite D call. CDR3 length equals 13 residues. Germline V CDR1 and CDR2: ENHRY, SYGVKD. Deletions cut 6 bases from V and 2 bases from J, with 11 bases between. The CDR3 nucleotides read TGTGCCATCAGCGAGACTGATGCCTACGAGCAGTACTTC. As protein: CAISETDAYEQYF.

Here the CDR3 DNA reads TGTGCCAGCAGCTTAACGTCGGGGGCTGAGGCGGATACGCAGTATTTT. Protein product: CASSLTSGAEADTQYF. This chain joins TRBV7-3 and TRBJ2-3; D may be TRBD1 or TRBD2 (6 bases each). V gave up 0 bases and J gave up 6 bases, with 16 bases separating them. The CDR3 sequence is 16 residues long. CDR1 SGHTA and CDR2 FQGTGA come from the germline V gene.

The CDR3 reads CSAGVQGRAYGYTF. DNA for the CDR3: TGCAGCGCCGGAGTACAGGGGAGAGCCTATGGCTACACCTTC. The genes are TRBV29-1 and TRBJ1-2; TRBD1 matches 7 bases. CDR1 is SQVTM and CDR2 is ANQGSEA in the germline V gene. The junction had 12 bases not matched to a gene; V was cut back by 7 bases and J by 4 bases. The CDR3 length is 14 residues. Full variable domain (rest looked up from reference TRBV29-1 and TRBJ1-2): SAVISQKPSRDICQRGTSLTIQCQVDSQVTMMFWYRQQPGQSLTLIATANQGSEATYESGFVIDKFPISRPNLTFSTLTVSNMSPEDSSIYLCSAGVQGRAYGYTFGSGTRLTVV.

The rearrangement joins TRBV5-1 to TRBJ1-6; 9 positions agree with TRBD1. CDR1 is SGHRS and CDR2 is YFSETQ in the germline V gene. Trimming took 0 bases from V and 9 from J; bases not matched to a gene: 4. The length of the CDR3 is 15 residues. CDR3 sequence: CASSLEQGAFSPLHF. In DNA, the CDR3 is TGCGCCAGCAGCTTGGAACAGGGGGCATTTTCACCCCTCCACTTT.

V and J are TRBV6-2 or TRBV6-3 and TRBJ2-3; 8 bases match TRBD1. J was trimmed by 2 bases and V by 6 bases; bases with no gene match: 10. The CDR3 consists of 16 residues. The germline CDR1 and CDR2 sequences are MNHEY and SVGEGT. Here the CDR3 DNA reads TGTGCCAGCAGCCACCAGGGGACAGGTCTCACAGATACGCAGTATTTT. This sequence encodes CASSHQGTGLTDTQYF.

As to this clonotype: The junction differs from germline at one of its ends, possibly a read error. The rearrangement uses TRBV9 and TRBJ2-6, with 8 positions matching TRBD1. Germline V gives CDR1 SGDLS, CDR2 YYNGEE. The CDR3 consists of 18 residues. CDR3 sequence: CVSSVSGGLISGANVLSF. The CDR3 nucleotides read TGTGTCAGCAGCGTCTCAGGGGGCCTAATCTCTGGGGCCAACGTCCTGAGTTTC.

The genes are TRBV6-2 or TRBV6-3 and TRBJ2-7, with D perhaps matching TRBD2 (7 bases). V was clipped by 2 bases and J by 2 bases, with 13 bases between them. This CDR3 has 15 amino acids. Germline V gene sequence: CDR1 MNHEY, CDR2 SVGEGT. The CDR3 reads CASSYGAGATYEQYF. CDR3 DNA: TGTGCCAGCAGTTACGGGGCGGGGGCAACCTACGAGCAGTACTTC.

The chain has TRBV28 and TRBJ2-4, with 10 positions matching TRBD2. The CDR3 runs to 14 residues. Germline V gives CDR1 MDHEN, CDR2 SYDVKM. Trimming removed 5 bases from V and 13 bases from J; junction bases left unmatched: 11. CDR3 residues: CASSGLAGDNEQYF. CDR3 DNA: TGTGCCAGCAGTGGTCTAGCGGGAGACAATGAGCAGTACTTC.

For the CDR3, the DNA is TGTGCCAGCAGGCCGGGACAGGGAGGCGCAGATACGCAGTATTTT. Translated, it gives CASRPGQGGADTQYF. The J gene is TRBJ2-3, the V gene TRBV2, with 9 bases identical to TRBD1. CDR1 and CDR2 (germline): SNHLY, FYNNEI. The CDR3 totals 15 residues. The V and J ends lost 6 bases and 4 bases, in that order; junction bases with no gene match: 8.

This clonotype has more than one count but fewer than ten. The CDR3 protein is CASNLSGGSYNEQFF. DNA for the CDR3: TGTGCCAGCAACCTTAGCGGGGGATCCTACAATGAGCAGTTCTTC. The chain carries TRBV12-3 or TRBV12-4 and TRBJ2-1, with 9 nucleotides matching TRBD2. Germline trimming cut 7 bases from V and 1 base from J; bases unmatched to any gene: 5. The CDR3 has 15 amino acids.

Many counts were recorded for this clonotype. This chain connects TRBV24-1 to TRBJ2-4, with D tentatively TRBD2 (5 bases). Trimming took off 9 bases at V and 1 base at J, with 18 bases between the two ends. The CDR3 consists of 16 residues. The germline V gene encodes CDR1 KGHDR and CDR2 SFDVKD. The CDR3 sequence is CATVPSARGAKNIQYF. The CDR3 DNA is TGTGCCACCGTTCCCAGCGCTCGAGGGGCCAAAAACATTCAGTACTTC.

V usage is TRBV14 and J usage is TRBJ2-5; D possibly corresponds to TRBD1 (5 bases). CDR3 size: 16 residues. Germline CDR1 SGHDN, CDR2 FVKESK. V was pared by 1 base and J by 2 bases, with 14 bases between. The CDR3 sequence is CASSQVFGARQETQYF. The CDR3 bases are TGTGCCAGCAGCCAAGTTTTTGGGGCGCGACAAGAGACCCAGTACTTC.

The rearrangement joins TRBV29-1 to TRBJ1-2, with TRBD1 identical over 8 bases. The CDR3 length is 13 residues. Losses at the gene ends were 7 bases for V and 7 bases for J; bases not matched to a gene: 11. Germline V gives CDR1 SQVTM, CDR2 ANQGSEA. The CDR3 region has the DNA TGCAGCGCATCAGGACAGGGCTCTGGTGGCTACACCTTC. Translating gives CSASGQGSGGYTF. Supplemented by reference TRBV29-1 and TRBJ1-2, the full variable domain reads SAVISQKPSRDICQRGTSLTIQCQVDSQVTMMFWYRQQPGQSLTLIATANQGSEATYESGFVIDKFPISRPNLTFSTLTVSNMSPEDSSIYLCSASGQGSGGYTFGSGTRLTVV.

This chain uses TRBV5-5 with TRBJ2-1; 7 bases align to TRBD2. This CDR3 contains 13 residues. Germline V CDR1 and CDR2: SGHKS, YYEKEE (reference sequence). V shed 4 bases and J 7 bases; nucleotides not matched to a gene: 5. CDR3 residues: CASSIISGNEQFF. CDR3 DNA sequence: TGTGCCAGCAGCATCATTAGCGGGAATGAGCAGTTCTTC.

CDR3 bases: TGCAGCGTTACCCTGACAGGAATCAGGGAGACCCAGTTCTTC. This encodes CSVTLTGIRETQFF. This chain uses TRBV29-1 with TRBJ2-1, with a possible D match to TRBD1 (6 bases). The CDR3 has 14 residues. Trimming cost V 5 bases and J 13 bases, with 24 bases left between them. Germline-derived CDR1 and CDR2 are SQVTM and ANQGSEA.